These T cell receptor beta chains were read from a single sample in a study of T cell responses to AZD1222 COVID-19 vaccine. Libraries were prepared by immunoSEQ multiplex PCR; TCRdb keeps only in-frame clonotypes and omits some of them. The sample includes 70,000 to 95,000 clones, approximately 90% of them seen just once. Sequenced material: peripheral blood, taken 28 days after the second AZD1222 dose. These receptors were taken from an adult who received the AZD1222 COVID-19 vaccine. Both conserved end residues are part of each CDR3. The D gene is left open where the match is weak. Some rows have no size entry. The others give once, few or many, or a class for an expanded clone.

D gene: -; clone size: -; V gene: TRBV5-1; J gene: TRBJ2-2; CDR3 DNA: TGCGCCAGCAGCACCAGCAGAAACACCGGGGAGCTGTTTTTT; CDR3 protein: CASSTSRNTGELFF
D gene: -; clone size: -; V gene: TRBV18; J gene: TRBJ2-6; CDR3 DNA: TGTGCCAGCTCACCATCGGCGGGGATCTCCGGGGCCAACGTCCTGACTTTC; CDR3 protein: CASSPSAGISGANVLTF
D gene: -; clone size: -; V gene: TRBV19; J gene: TRBJ1-4; CDR3 DNA: TGTGCCAGTCAAGGTATTAGGGAAAAACTGTTTTTT; CDR3 protein: CASQGIREKLFF
D gene: TRBD1; clone size: -; V gene: TRBV7-2; J gene: TRBJ2-5; CDR3 DNA: TGTGCCAGCAGCTTATTCCGACAGGGGGCTTGGGAGACCCAGTACTTC; CDR3 protein: CASSLFRQGAWETQYF
D gene: -; clone size: -; V gene: TRBV6-1; J gene: TRBJ2-1; CDR3 DNA: TGTGCCAGCAGTGAAGTGGGGCTCTTCGATGAGCAGTTCTTC; CDR3 protein: CASSEVGLFDEQFF
D gene: -; clone size: once; V gene: TRBV13; J gene: TRBJ1-5; CDR3 DNA: TGTGCCAGCAGCTTTATGAGTTCAGGGCCTACGCCCCAGCATTTT; CDR3 protein: CASSFMSSGPTPQHF
D gene: TRBD2; clone size: -; V gene: TRBV10-1; J gene: TRBJ2-1; CDR3 DNA: TGCGCCAGCAGTGAGTTGGAAGGGCGGGAGGGCCTGAATGAGCAGTTCTTC; CDR3 protein: CASSELEGREGLNEQFF
D gene: -; clone size: -; V gene: TRBV19; J gene: TRBJ1-1; CDR3 DNA: TGTGCCAGTAGTATAAAGGTTAACACTGAAGCTTTCTTT; CDR3 protein: CASSIKVNTEAFF
D gene: -; clone size: -; V gene: TRBV19; J gene: TRBJ2-3; CDR3 DNA: TGTGCCAGTAGTATCGGCGGGACAGATACGCAGTATTTT; CDR3 protein: CASSIGGTDTQYF
D gene: -; clone size: -; V gene: TRBV11-1; J gene: TRBJ2-7; CDR3 DNA: TGTGCCAGCAGCCCCTGGCGGACTTCCTACGAGCAGTACTTC; CDR3 protein: CASSPWRTSYEQYF
D gene: -; clone size: -; V gene: TRBV25-1; J gene: TRBJ1-1; CDR3 DNA: TGTGCCAGCGGGGGAGGGGGAAGCACTGAAGCTTTCTTT; CDR3 protein: CASGGGGSTEAFF
D gene: -; clone size: few; V gene: TRBV2; J gene: TRBJ1-1; CDR3 DNA: TGTGCCAGCAGCACAGGGACCACTGAAGCTTTCTTT; CDR3 protein: CASSTGTTEAFF
D gene: -; clone size: -; V gene: TRBV2; J gene: TRBJ1-6; CDR3 DNA: TGTGCCAGCAGTAAGAGTGCGGAGGTTAATTCACCCCTCCACTTT; CDR3 protein: CASSKSAEVNSPLHF
D gene: -; clone size: once; V gene: TRBV6-6; J gene: TRBJ1-2; CDR3 DNA: TGTGCCAGCAGTTACGCAGGGGTCGATGGCTACACCTTC; CDR3 protein: CASSYAGVDGYTF
D gene: -; clone size: -; V gene: TRBV7-2; J gene: TRBJ1-1; CDR3 DNA: TGTGCCAGCAGCTTAATTGTGAACACTGAAGCTTTCTTT; CDR3 protein: CASSLIVNTEAFF
D gene: -; clone size: -; V gene: TRBV12-5; J gene: TRBJ2-5; CDR3 DNA: TGTGCTAGTGGTGGGCGGGATCCGACCCAGTACTTC; CDR3 protein: CASGGRDPTQYF
D gene: -; clone size: -; V gene: TRBV30; J gene: TRBJ1-2; CDR3 DNA: TGTGCCTGGAGGGTACCCGGGGAGTACTATGGCTACACCTTC; CDR3 protein: CAWRVPGEYYGYTF
D gene: -; clone size: few; V gene: TRBV20-1; J gene: TRBJ2-5; CDR3 DNA: TGCAGTGCTAGTGCGACAGACTTAGAGACCCAGTACTTC; CDR3 protein: CSASATDLETQYF
D gene: -; clone size: -; V gene: TRBV11-1; J gene: TRBJ2-7; CDR3 DNA: TGTGCCAGCAGCTTAAGATGGGAGCAGTACTTC; CDR3 protein: CASSLRWEQYF
D gene: TRBD2; clone size: -; V gene: TRBV13; J gene: TRBJ2-1; CDR3 DNA: TGTGCCAGCAGCTTCGGCAGGGGGCAACTAGCGGGAGTTGTGGGTGAGCAGTTCTTC; CDR3 protein: CASSFGRGQLAGVVGEQFF
D gene: -; clone size: -; V gene: TRBV5-5; J gene: TRBJ1-2; CDR3 DNA: TGTGCCAGCAGCTTACAGGGAATTATCAACTATGGCTACACCTTC; CDR3 protein: CASSLQGIINYGYTF
D gene: -; clone size: -; V gene: TRBV30; J gene: TRBJ2-1; CDR3 DNA: TGTGCCTGGAGTCGGGACTTTGCCTACAATGAGCAGTTCTTC; CDR3 protein: CAWSRDFAYNEQFF
D gene: -; clone size: -; V gene: TRBV10-3; J gene: TRBJ2-2; CDR3 DNA: TGTGCCATCAGTGAGACAGGGAACACCGGGGAGCTGTTTTTT; CDR3 protein: CAISETGNTGELFF
D gene: -; clone size: -; V gene: TRBV7-3; J gene: TRBJ2-3; CDR3 DNA: TGTGCCAGCAGCCTAACCAGGGCGAGCACAGATACGCAGTATTTT; CDR3 protein: CASSLTRASTDTQYF
D gene: TRBD1; clone size: -; V gene: TRBV5-1; J gene: TRBJ1-2; CDR3 DNA: TGCGCCAGCAGCTTTGCTTGGACAGGGGTAGATGGCTACACCTTC; CDR3 protein: CASSFAWTGVDGYTF
D gene: TRBD1; clone size: -; V gene: TRBV4-2; J gene: TRBJ2-2; CDR3 DNA: TGTGCCAGCAGCCAGGGGACAGGGGACACCGGGGAGCTGTTTTTT; CDR3 protein: CASSQGTGDTGELFF
D gene: TRBD2; clone size: once; V gene: TRBV6-5; J gene: TRBJ2-1; CDR3 DNA: TGTGCCAGCAGTTACTCGTCTAGCGGGAGCTACAATGAGCAGTTCTTC; CDR3 protein: CASSYSSSGSYNEQFF
D gene: -; clone size: -; V gene: TRBV30; J gene: TRBJ1-1; CDR3 DNA: TGTGCCTGGAGTCGGGAGTTGGGTTCTAAGAACACTGAAGCTTTCTTT; CDR3 protein: CAWSRELGSKNTEAFF
D gene: TRBD1; clone size: -; V gene: TRBV12-5; J gene: TRBJ1-2; CDR3 DNA: TGTGCTAGTGGTTTGGTAGACAGGGAAGGGTATGGCTACACCTTC; CDR3 protein: CASGLVDREGYGYTF
D gene: -; clone size: few; V gene: TRBV30; J gene: TRBJ2-1; CDR3 DNA: TGTGCCTGGAGTGTACGGGGAATAAAGTCATACAATGAGCAGTTCTTC; CDR3 protein: CAWSVRGIKSYNEQFF
D gene: -; clone size: -; V gene: TRBV7-8; J gene: TRBJ1-2; CDR3 DNA: TGTGCCAGCACCGAGGTGGGGCGTCAGAGGGACTATGGCTACACCTTC; CDR3 protein: CASTEVGRQRDYGYTF
D gene: -; clone size: -; V gene: TRBV18; J gene: TRBJ2-3; CDR3 DNA: TGTGCCAGCTCACCAACAGGGATGGATACGCAGTATTTT; CDR3 protein: CASSPTGMDTQYF
D gene: -; clone size: -; V gene: TRBV2; J gene: TRBJ1-6; CDR3 DNA: TGTGCCAGCAGTGAAACTAGGGGTCATAATTCACCCCTCCACTTT; CDR3 protein: CASSETRGHNSPLHF